These 26 T cell receptor beta chains were sequenced from one sample in a study of shared clonotypes between healthy human individuals. Assay used: immunoSEQ multiplex PCR; TCRdb lists only in-frame clones, some missing. The profile shows approximately 1.5 million clones, around 98.5% of them singletons. Sequencing was carried out using naive CD4+ T cells sorted from blood. Subset defined: CD45RA+ positively selected. The origin of the receptors is a man aged 30 to 45 in good health.

This chain joins TRBV4-3 and TRBJ2-3; 8 bases align to TRBD2. CDR3 length: 16 amino acids. V dropped 6 bases and J dropped 1; count of bases not matched to a gene: 9. Germline loops: CDR1 LGHNA, CDR2 YSLEER. CDR3 coding DNA: TGCGCCAGCAGTCGGCGGAGCGGGAGAGGCACAGATACGCAGTATTTT. Residues: CASSRRSGRGTDTQYF.

The rearrangement joins TRBV29-1 to TRBJ2-7, with TRBD1 as a possible D gene (6 bases). Trimming took off 6 bases at V and 3 bases at J, with 12 bases between the two ends. Germline CDR1 SQVTM, CDR2 ANQGSEA. This CDR3 region has 12 residues. CDR3 residues: CSVGTLNYEQYF. The CDR3 coding sequence is TGCAGCGTGGGGACACTAAACTACGAGCAGTACTTC.

The chain links TRBV7-2 to TRBJ2-6, with a possible D match to TRBD2 (6 bases). The CDR3 has 16 residues. From germline, CDR1 is SGHTA and CDR2 FQGNSA. The CDR3 nucleotides read TGTGCGTCTAGAAAGTCGGGGGTATCTGGGGCCAACGTCCTGACTTTC. Translation gives CASRKSGVSGANVLTF.

This chain uses TRBV7-9 with TRBJ2-7; 9 nucleotides line up with TRBD2. Germline V lookup: CDR1 SEHNR, CDR2 FQNEAQ (reference sequence). The V gene end was trimmed by 3 bases and the J gene end by 0 bases; junction bases not matched to a gene: 3. The CDR3 length is 15 residues. Here the CDR3 DNA reads TGTGCCAGCAGCTTGTGGACTAGCGCCTCCTACGAGCAGTACTTC. This gives the protein CASSLWTSASYEQYF.

CDR3 coding DNA: TGCGCCAGCAGCTTTCGGCAGGTTCCAGATACGCAGTATTTT. The encoded protein is CASSFRQVPDTQYF. The V call is TRBV5-1, the J call TRBJ2-3; D is unresolved. The V gene lost 2 bases and the J gene lost 4 bases, with 11 bases spanning the gap. From germline, CDR1 is SGHRS and CDR2 YFSETQ. The CDR3 spans 14 residues.

The V and J genes are TRBV10-3 and TRBJ2-7; D possibly corresponds to TRBD1 (6 bases). This CDR3 is built from 14 residues. Germline-derived CDR1 and CDR2 are ENHRY and SYGVKD. Deletions cut 3 bases from V and 5 bases from J, with 14 bases between. The CDR3 here is CAISDGTGSDEQYF. In nucleotides, the CDR3 is TGTGCCATCAGTGATGGAACAGGGTCGGACGAGCAGTACTTC.

For this clone: Other DNA sequences in the sample encode the same CDR3. The chain is built from TRBV15 and TRBJ2-1; TRBD2 might be the D (6 bases). This CDR3 is built from 13 residues. Germline CDR1 is LNHNV and CDR2 is YYDKDF (reference sequence). Trimming cost V 3 bases and J 7 bases, with 10 bases left between them. CDR3: CATSRGRGNEQFF. For the CDR3, the DNA is TGTGCCACCAGCAGGGGCCGGGGGAATGAGCAGTTCTTC.

CDR3 nucleotides: TGTGCCAGCGGTAGTCTATTTAGCACAGATACGCAGTATTTT. Amino acids: CASGSLFSTDTQYF. V gene TRBV2 combines with J gene TRBJ2-3; D is unresolved. The V end was cut by 8 bases, the J end by 0 bases, with 12 bases between. The length of the CDR3 is 14 residues. CDR1 is SNHLY and CDR2 is FYNNEI in the germline V gene.

The chain couples TRBV6-5 to TRBJ2-7; 11 bases are a match to TRBD2. The CDR3 has 16 residues. Trimming at V came to 2 bases and at J to 2 bases, leaving 5 bases not matched to a gene. CDR1 and CDR2 from the germline V gene are MNHEY and SVGAGI. The CDR3 here is CASSYVGTSGPYEQYF. The DNA for the CDR3 is TGTGCCAGCAGTTACGTTGGGACTAGCGGACCCTACGAGCAGTACTTC.

The chain has TRBV19 and TRBJ2-4; weak D call: TRBD1 (6 bases). From germline, CDR1 is LNHDA and CDR2 SQIVND (reference sequence). The V end was cut by 9 bases, the J end by 15 bases, with 27 bases between. The CDR3 sequence is 14 residues long. CDR3 in amino acids: CASNTGTPDPYRYF. The CDR3 DNA sequence: TGTGCCAGCAATACCGGGACACCCGATCCCTACAGGTACTTC.

J is TRBJ1-1 and V is TRBV6-6, with 8 bases identical to TRBD1. V shed 0 bases, J shed 4 bases, and the junction held 7 bases outside the gene matches. This CDR3 region has 16 residues. Germline V lookup: CDR1 MNHNY, CDR2 SVGAGI (reference sequence). CDR3: CASSYSTTQGGTEAFF. In nucleotides, the CDR3 is TGTGCCAGCAGTTACTCGACTACACAGGGGGGCACTGAAGCTTTCTTT.

V gene TRBV7-9 combines with J gene TRBJ2-7, with D uncertain. Trimming stripped 5 bases from V and 2 bases from J, with 4 bases between. The CDR3 covers 11 residues. CDR1 and CDR2 (germline): SEHNR, FQNEAQ (reference sequence). CDR3 nucleotides: TGTGCCAGCAGCGCCGCCTACGAGCAGTACTTC. Encoded protein: CASSAAYEQYF.

The chain links TRBV19 to TRBJ2-3; D is uncertain. CDR1 is LNHDA and CDR2 is SQIVND in the germline V gene (reference sequence). The V and J ends lost 1 base and 5 bases respectively, with 10 bases between them. CDR3 length: 14 amino acids. The CDR3 nucleotides read TGTGCCAGTAGTATAGGGGGATGGAAAGATACGCAGTATTTT. Its translation is CASSIGGWKDTQYF.

This sequence joins TRBV15 and TRBJ2-7; D may match TRBD1 or TRBD2 (5 bases each). The germline V and J ends were trimmed by 3 bases and 7 bases, with 19 bases remaining between them. Germline CDR1 and CDR2: LNHNV and YYDKDF (reference sequence). The CDR3 sequence is 15 residues long. CDR3 in amino acids: CATSSKRGDLREQYF. For the CDR3, the DNA is TGTGCCACCAGCAGTAAAAGGGGAGATCTACGGGAGCAGTACTTC.

The chain employs TRBV15 and TRBJ1-1; 7 bases line up with TRBD1. V was pared by 2 bases and J by 3 bases, with 6 bases of the junction left unmatched. The CDR3 runs 15 residues. Looked up from germline, CDR1 is LNHNV and CDR2 is YYDKDF (reference sequence). The CDR3, as DNA: TGTGCCACCAGCAGAACAGGGGCCTGGGACACTGAAGCTTTCTTT. Its protein product is CATSRTGAWDTEAFF.

The J gene is TRBJ2-2, the V gene TRBV4-3; 9 positions agree with TRBD1. The germline gives CDR1 LGHNA, CDR2 YSLEER. Germline trimming cut 2 bases from V and 7 bases from J; bases unmatched to any gene: 5. This CDR3 has 15 residues. The CDR3 DNA follows: TGCGCCAGCAGCCAACTACAGGGGGCAAACGGGGAGCTGTTTTTT. Amino acid sequence: CASSQLQGANGELFF.

This chain uses TRBV5-6 with TRBJ2-2, with D uncertain. Trimming removed 0 bases from V and 10 bases from J, with 10 bases in between. Germline values: CDR1 SGHDT, CDR2 YYEEEE. There are 13 residues in the CDR3. The CDR3 DNA sequence: TGTGCCAGCAGCTTGGCCAGATTTGCGGAGCTGTTTTTT. Amino acids: CASSLARFAELFF.

This chain connects TRBV30 to TRBJ2-7, with D maybe TRBD1 (6 bases). The V end lost 4 bases, the J end lost 2 bases, and 15 bases lay between the germline ends. This CDR3 contains 14 residues. Germline assignment: CDR1 GTSNPN and CDR2 SVGIG (reference sequence). The CDR3 reads CAWTEDSVPYEQYF. The CDR3 DNA is TGTGCCTGGACCGAGGACAGTGTCCCCTACGAGCAGTACTTC.

This chain connects TRBV5-1 to TRBJ2-3; 8 nucleotides align to TRBD1. V shed 3 bases and J 4 bases; nucleotides not matched to a gene: 7. The CDR3 consists of 15 residues. Germline V CDR1 and CDR2: SGHRS, YFSETQ. CDR3: CASSWRQGASDTQYF. In DNA form, the CDR3 reads TGCGCCAGCAGCTGGAGGCAGGGGGCATCAGATACGCAGTATTTT. The variable domain in full, with the rest retrieved from reference TRBV5-1 and TRBJ2-3, is KAGVTQTPRYLIKTRGQQVTLSCSPISGHRSVSWYQQTPGQGLQFLFEYFSETQRNKGNFPGRFSGRQFSNSRSEMNVSTLELGDSALYLCASSWRQGASDTQYFGPGTRLTVL.

The V and J genes are TRBV11-2 and TRBJ2-1; no firm D call. V was clipped by 1 base and J by 2 bases, with 9 bases between them. Germline CDR1 and CDR2: SGHAT and FQNNGV. The CDR3 sequence is 15 residues long. The chain's CDR3 is CASSLVPAAYNEQFF. The CDR3 DNA follows: TGTGCCAGCAGCTTAGTACCGGCAGCCTACAATGAGCAGTTCTTC.

This chain joins TRBV5-5 and TRBJ1-3; tentative D call: TRBD1 (6 bases). CDR1 SGHKS and CDR2 YYEKEE come from the germline V gene (reference sequence). CDR3 size: 14 residues. Trimming pared 5 bases from V and 8 bases from J, leaving 17 bases between. This CDR3 is CASSLRGPGDTIYF. CDR3 nucleotides: TGTGCCAGCAGTCTCAGGGGCCCGGGAGACACCATATATTTT.

The chain joins TRBV29-1 to TRBJ2-2; no clear D gene. CDR3 size: 14 residues. With 4 bases removed from V and 5 bases from J, the gap between germline ends came to 14 bases. The germline CDR1 and CDR2 sequences are SQVTM and ANQGSEA. CDR3 DNA: TGCAGCGTTGTCACGCGATGGGAAACCGGGGAGCTGTTTTTT. Translation: CSVVTRWETGELFF.

V usage is TRBV10-1 and J usage is TRBJ1-1, with TRBD1 matching over 7 bases. V gave up 2 bases and J gave up 10 bases; unmatched junction bases: 7. Germline loops: CDR1 WNHNN, CDR2 SYGVQD (reference sequence). The CDR3 has 13 amino acids. CDR3 DNA sequence: TGCGCCAGCAGTGAGACCCGGGGACAGCGAGCTTTCTTT. This sequence encodes CASSETRGQRAFF.

The chain couples TRBV5-4 to TRBJ2-1; 8 bases are shared with TRBD2. This CDR3 contains 16 residues. Trimming at V came to 0 bases and at J to 5 bases, leaving 7 bases not matched to a gene. Germline V gives CDR1 SGHNT, CDR2 YYREEE (reference sequence). Here the CDR3 DNA reads TGTGCCAGCAGCTTGGGGAGTTCTAGCGGGCACAATGAGCAGTTCTTC. The encoded protein is CASSLGSSSGHNEQFF.

The chain has TRBV7-9 and TRBJ2-7; the D gene is possibly TRBD1 (6 bases). The germline gives CDR1 SEHNR, CDR2 FQNEAQ (reference sequence). Trimming stripped 2 bases from V and 4 bases from J, with 15 bases between. The CDR3 runs 15 residues. This CDR3 reads CASSLLTGVVYEQYF. The CDR3 DNA reads as TGTGCCAGCAGCTTACTGACAGGAGTTGTTTACGAGCAGTACTTC.

The chain carries TRBV6-1 and TRBJ1-1; 8 nucleotides line up with TRBD1. The V and J ends lost 0 bases and 6 bases, in that order; junction bases with no gene match: 9. Germline V lookup: CDR1 MNHNS, CDR2 SASEGT. The length of the CDR3 is 16 residues. The CDR3 coding sequence is TGTGCCAGCAGTGAAGCCCCAGGGGGCGGGTGGGCTGAAGCTTTCTTT. The encoded protein is CASSEAPGGGWAEAFF.